This T cell receptor (beta chain) was recovered during a study of CD8 T cells in ankylosing spondylitis. This CDR3 has 14 amino acids. Trimming left V 6 bases short and J 0 bases short, with 11 bases between. Germline V gene sequence: CDR1 MNHNS, CDR2 SASEGT. This clonotype was found many times. TCRdb re-called the 5' RACE reads through MiXCR, storing one row per CDR3 protein. The table has approximately 250,000 distinct CDR3 sequences, roughly a tenth seen once. This sequence originates from a male donor with ankylosing spondylitis or in good health (not recorded which). The chain links TRBV6-1 to TRBJ1-2; D gene ambiguous. Sequencing was done on a sample of blood, either unsorted or a sorted T cell fraction (not recorded which). CDR3 loop: CASSTQGANYGYTF. CDR3 sequence (DNA): TGTGCCAGCAGCACGCAAGGAGCTAACTATGGCTACACCTTC.